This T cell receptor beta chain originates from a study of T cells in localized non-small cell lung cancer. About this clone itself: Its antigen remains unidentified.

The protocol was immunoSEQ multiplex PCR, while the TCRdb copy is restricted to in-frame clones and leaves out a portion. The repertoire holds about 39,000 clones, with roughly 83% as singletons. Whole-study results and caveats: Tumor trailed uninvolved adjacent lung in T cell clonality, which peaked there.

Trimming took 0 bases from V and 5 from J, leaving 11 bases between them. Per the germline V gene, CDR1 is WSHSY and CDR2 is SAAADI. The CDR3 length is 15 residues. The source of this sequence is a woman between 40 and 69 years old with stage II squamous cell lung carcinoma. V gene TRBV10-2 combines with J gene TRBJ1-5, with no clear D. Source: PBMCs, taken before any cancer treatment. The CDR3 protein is CASSESRRTDQPQHF. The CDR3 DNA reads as TGCGCCAGCAGTGAGTCGAGGAGGACGGATCAGCCCCAGCATTTT.